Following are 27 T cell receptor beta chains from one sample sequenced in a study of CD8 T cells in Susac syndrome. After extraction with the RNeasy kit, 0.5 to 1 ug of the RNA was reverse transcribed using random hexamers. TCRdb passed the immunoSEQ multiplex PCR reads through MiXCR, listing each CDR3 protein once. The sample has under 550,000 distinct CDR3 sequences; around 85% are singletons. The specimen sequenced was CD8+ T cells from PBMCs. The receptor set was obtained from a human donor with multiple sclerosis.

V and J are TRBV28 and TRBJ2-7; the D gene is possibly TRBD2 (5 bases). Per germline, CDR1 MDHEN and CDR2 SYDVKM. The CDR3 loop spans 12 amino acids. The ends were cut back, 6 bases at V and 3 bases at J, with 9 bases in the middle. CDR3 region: CASRPGVYEQYF. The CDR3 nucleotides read TGTGCCAGCAGACCCGGGGTCTACGAGCAGTACTTC.

CDR3 sequence reads: CASSPGQEGLDTQYF. The CDR3 bases are TGTGCCAGCAGCCCAGGACAGGAGGGACTAGATACGCAGTATTTT. The chain couples TRBV5-4 to TRBJ2-3, with D tentatively TRBD1 (7 bases). The V end lost 4 bases, the J end lost 5 bases, and 17 bases lay between the germline ends. The germline CDR1 and CDR2 sequences are SGHNT and YYREEE (reference sequence). This CDR3 contains 15 residues.

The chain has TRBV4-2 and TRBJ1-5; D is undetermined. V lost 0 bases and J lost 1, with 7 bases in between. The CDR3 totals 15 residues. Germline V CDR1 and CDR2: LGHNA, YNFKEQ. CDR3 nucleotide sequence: TGTGCCAGCAGCCAAGAGCTTCTGAGCAATCAGCCCCAGCATTTT. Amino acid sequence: CASSQELLSNQPQHF.

The CDR3 protein is CASSRRQVVVSPNTGELFF. In DNA, the CDR3 is TGCGCCAGCAGCAGGAGACAAGTTGTAGTCTCCCCGAACACCGGGGAGCTGTTTTTT. The gene calls are TRBV5-1 and TRBJ2-2; the D is unclear. CDR1 SGHRS and CDR2 YFSETQ come from the germline V gene. V dropped 4 bases and J dropped 0 bases, with 22 bases sitting between them. The CDR3 loop spans 19 amino acids.

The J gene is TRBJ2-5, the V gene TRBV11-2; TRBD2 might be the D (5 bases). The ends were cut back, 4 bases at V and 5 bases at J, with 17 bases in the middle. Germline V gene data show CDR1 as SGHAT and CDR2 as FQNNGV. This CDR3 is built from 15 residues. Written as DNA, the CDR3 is TGTGCCAGCAGCTACCCCGCCGGGGAACAGGAGACCCAGTACTTC. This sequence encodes CASSYPAGEQETQYF.

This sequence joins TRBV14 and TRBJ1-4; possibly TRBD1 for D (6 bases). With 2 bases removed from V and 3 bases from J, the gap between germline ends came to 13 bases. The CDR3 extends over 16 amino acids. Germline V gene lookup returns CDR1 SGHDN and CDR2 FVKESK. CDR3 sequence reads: CASSQSYREANEKLFF. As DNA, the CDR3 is TGTGCCAGCAGCCAATCCTACAGGGAGGCTAATGAAAAACTGTTTTTT.

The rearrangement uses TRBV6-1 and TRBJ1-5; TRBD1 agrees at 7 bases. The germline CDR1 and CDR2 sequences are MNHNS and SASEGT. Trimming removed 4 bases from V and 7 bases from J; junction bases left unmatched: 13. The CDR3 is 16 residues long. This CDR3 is CASSGIVPTRGQPQHF. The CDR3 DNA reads TGTGCCAGCAGTGGAATTGTTCCTACCAGGGGGCAGCCCCAGCATTTT.

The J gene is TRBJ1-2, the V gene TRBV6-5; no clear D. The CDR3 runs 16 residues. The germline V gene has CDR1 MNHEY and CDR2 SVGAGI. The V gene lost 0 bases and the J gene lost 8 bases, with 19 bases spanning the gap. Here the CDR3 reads CASSYSNSISGQGYTF. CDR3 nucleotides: TGTGCCAGCAGTTACTCGAATTCTATCAGCGGCCAGGGCTACACCTTC.

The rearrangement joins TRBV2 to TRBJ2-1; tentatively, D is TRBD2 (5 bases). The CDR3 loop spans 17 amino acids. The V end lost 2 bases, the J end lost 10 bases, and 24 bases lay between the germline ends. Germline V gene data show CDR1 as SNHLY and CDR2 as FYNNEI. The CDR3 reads CASSESVLVLGLSEQFF. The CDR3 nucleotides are TGTGCCAGCAGTGAATCAGTTCTAGTCCTAGGACTGTCGGAGCAGTTCTTC.

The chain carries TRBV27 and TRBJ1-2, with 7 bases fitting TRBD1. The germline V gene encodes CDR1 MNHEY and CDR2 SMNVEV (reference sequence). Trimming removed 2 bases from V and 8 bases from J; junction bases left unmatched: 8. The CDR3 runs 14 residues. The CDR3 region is CASSLVGGAGGYTF. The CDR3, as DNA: TGTGCCAGCAGTTTAGTAGGGGGCGCTGGGGGCTACACCTTC.

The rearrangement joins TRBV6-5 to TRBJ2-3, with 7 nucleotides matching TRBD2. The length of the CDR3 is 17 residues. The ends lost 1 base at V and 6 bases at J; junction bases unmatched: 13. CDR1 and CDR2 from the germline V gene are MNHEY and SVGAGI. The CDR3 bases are TGTGCCAGCAGTTACTTAAGTTCTAGCGGCCCAGGCGATACGCAGTATTTT. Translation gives CASSYLSSSGPGDTQYF.

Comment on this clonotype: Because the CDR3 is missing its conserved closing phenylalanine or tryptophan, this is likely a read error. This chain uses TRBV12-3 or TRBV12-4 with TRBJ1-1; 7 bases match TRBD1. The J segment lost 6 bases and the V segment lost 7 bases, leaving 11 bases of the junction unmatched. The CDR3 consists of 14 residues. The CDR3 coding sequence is TGTGCCAGCACCCAGACAGGGTCGGCCCCTGAAGCTTTCCTT. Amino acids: CASTQTGSAPEAFL.

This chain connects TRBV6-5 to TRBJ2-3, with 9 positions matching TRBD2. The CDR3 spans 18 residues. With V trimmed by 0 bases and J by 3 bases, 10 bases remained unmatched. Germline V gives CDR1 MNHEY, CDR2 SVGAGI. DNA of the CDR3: TGTGCCAGCAGTTACTCGAGCGTCGCGGGGGGGCCGACAGATACGCAGTATTTT. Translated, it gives CASSYSSVAGGPTDTQYF.

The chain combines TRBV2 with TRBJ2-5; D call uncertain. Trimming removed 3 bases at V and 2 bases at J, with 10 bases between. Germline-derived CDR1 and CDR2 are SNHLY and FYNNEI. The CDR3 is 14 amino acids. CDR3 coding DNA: TGTGCCAGCAGTGAGGCGCCGGAACAAGAGACCCAGTACTTC. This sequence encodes CASSEAPEQETQYF. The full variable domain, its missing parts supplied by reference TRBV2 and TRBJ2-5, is EPEVTQTPSHQVTQMGQEVILRCVPISNHLYFYWYRQILGQKVEFLVSFYNNEISEKSEIFDDQFSVERPDGSNFTLKIRSTKLEDSAMYFCASSEAPEQETQYFGPGTRLLVL.

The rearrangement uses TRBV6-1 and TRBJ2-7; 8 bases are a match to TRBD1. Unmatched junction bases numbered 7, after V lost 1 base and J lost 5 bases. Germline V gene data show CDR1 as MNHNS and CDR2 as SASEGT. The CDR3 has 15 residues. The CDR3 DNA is TGTGCCAGCAGTGAAGTGAGCAGGGGGCAGGACGAGCAGTACTTC. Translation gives CASSEVSRGQDEQYF.

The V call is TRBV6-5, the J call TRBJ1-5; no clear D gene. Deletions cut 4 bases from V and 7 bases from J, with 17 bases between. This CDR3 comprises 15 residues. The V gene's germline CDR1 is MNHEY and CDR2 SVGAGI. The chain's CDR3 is CASSFLGRMDQPQHF. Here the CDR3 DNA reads TGTGCCAGCAGTTTTTTGGGCAGAATGGACCAGCCCCAGCATTTT.

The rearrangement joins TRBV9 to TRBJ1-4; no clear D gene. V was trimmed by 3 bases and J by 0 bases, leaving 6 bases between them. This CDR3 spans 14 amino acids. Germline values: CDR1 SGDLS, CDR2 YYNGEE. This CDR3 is CASSERATNEKLFF. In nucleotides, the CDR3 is TGTGCCAGCAGCGAGAGAGCAACTAATGAAAAACTGTTTTTT.

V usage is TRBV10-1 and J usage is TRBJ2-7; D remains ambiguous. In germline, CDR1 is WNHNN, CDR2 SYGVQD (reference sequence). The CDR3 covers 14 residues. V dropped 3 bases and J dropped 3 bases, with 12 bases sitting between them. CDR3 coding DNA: TGCGCCAGCAGTGAAGGTACACAGATCTACGAGCAGTACTTC. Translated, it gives CASSEGTQIYEQYF.

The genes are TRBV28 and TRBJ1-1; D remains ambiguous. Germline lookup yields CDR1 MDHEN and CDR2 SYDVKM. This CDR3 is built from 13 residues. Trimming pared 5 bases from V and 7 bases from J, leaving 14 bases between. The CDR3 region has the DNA TGTGCCAGCAGTCCCCGACAATTAGATGAAGCTTTCTTT. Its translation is CASSPRQLDEAFF.

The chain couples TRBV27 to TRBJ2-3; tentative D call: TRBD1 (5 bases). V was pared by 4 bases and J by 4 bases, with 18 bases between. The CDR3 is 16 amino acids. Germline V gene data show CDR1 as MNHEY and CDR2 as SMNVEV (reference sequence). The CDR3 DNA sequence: TGTGCCAGCAGTTCCTATGTTGTAGGGGCCCCAGATACGCAGTATTTT. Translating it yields CASSSYVVGAPDTQYF.

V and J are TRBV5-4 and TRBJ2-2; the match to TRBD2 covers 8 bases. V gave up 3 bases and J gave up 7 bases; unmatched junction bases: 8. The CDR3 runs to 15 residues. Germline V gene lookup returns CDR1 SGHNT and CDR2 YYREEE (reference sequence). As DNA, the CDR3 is TGTGCCAGCAGCTGGCCGGGTAGCGGGGACGGGGAGCTGTTTTTT. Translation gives CASSWPGSGDGELFF.

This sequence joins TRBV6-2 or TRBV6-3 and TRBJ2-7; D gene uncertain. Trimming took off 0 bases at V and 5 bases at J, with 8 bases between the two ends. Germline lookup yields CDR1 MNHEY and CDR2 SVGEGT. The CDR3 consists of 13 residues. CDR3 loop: CASSYSRRDEQYF. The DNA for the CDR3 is TGTGCCAGCAGTTACTCGAGGAGAGACGAGCAGTACTTC.

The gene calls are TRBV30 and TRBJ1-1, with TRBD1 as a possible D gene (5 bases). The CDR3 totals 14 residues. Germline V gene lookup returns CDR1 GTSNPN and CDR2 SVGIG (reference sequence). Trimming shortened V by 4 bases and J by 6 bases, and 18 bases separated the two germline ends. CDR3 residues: CAWTPGGGLAEAFF. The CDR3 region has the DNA TGTGCCTGGACCCCGGGGGGTGGGTTGGCTGAAGCTTTCTTT.

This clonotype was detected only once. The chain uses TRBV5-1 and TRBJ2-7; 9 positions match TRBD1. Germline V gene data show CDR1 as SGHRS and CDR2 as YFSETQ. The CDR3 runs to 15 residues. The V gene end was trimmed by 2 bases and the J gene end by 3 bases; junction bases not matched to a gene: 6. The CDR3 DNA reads TGCGCCAGCAGCTTAACAGGACAGGGGCTCTACGAGCAGTACTTC. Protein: CASSLTGQGLYEQYF.

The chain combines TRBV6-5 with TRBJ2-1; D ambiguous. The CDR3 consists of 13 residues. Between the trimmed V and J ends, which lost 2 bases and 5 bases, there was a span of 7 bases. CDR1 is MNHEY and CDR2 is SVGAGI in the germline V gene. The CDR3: CASSYVENNEQFF. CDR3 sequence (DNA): TGTGCCAGCAGTTACGTAGAAAACAATGAGCAGTTCTTC.

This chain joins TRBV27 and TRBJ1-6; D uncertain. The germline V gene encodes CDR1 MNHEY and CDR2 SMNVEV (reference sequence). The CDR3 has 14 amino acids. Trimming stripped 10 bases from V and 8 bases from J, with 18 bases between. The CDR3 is CATSRRLPDSPLHF. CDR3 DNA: TGTGCCACCTCTCGAAGGCTGCCGGATTCACCCCTCCACTTT.

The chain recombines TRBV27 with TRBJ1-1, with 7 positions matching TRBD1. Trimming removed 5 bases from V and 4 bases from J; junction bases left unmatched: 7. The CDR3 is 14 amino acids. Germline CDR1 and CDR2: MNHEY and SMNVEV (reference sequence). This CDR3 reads CASSPRGGVTEAFF. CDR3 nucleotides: TGTGCCAGCAGTCCCAGGGGGGGCGTCACTGAAGCTTTCTTT.